The 20 T cell receptor beta chains presented below share a single source sample, sequenced in a study of post-analysis software for immune sequencing data. Study-level results: Four to six TRBV segments appeared more often in patients than in controls, and TRBV5-6, TRBV5-1 and TRBV20-1 were among these.

Prepared libraries of TCR beta cDNA carried unique molecular identifiers. TCRdb ran MiXCR on the PCR reads and lists one entry per CDR3 protein. Counted here are more than 450,000 distinct CDR3 sequences, 34% occurring once; the ten biggest clones make up approximately 6%. These receptors are not linked to any known antigen. The sequenced sample consisted of blood. These receptors were taken from a girl aged 2 to 17 with multiple sclerosis.

The CDR3 DNA follows: TGCAGTGCTAGAGAAGGGGGGCGGAACACTGAAGCTTTCTTT. This sequence encodes CSAREGGRNTEAFF. The chain uses TRBV20-1 and TRBJ1-1; D is possibly TRBD1 (6 bases). Germline loops: CDR1 DFQATT, CDR2 SNEGSKA (reference sequence). The CDR3 consists of 14 residues. The V gene lost 0 bases and the J gene lost 1 base, with 9 bases spanning the gap.

A word on this clonotype: A much larger clonotype is one base distant, so this may be a read error. The chain links TRBV6-5 to TRBJ2-1; D possibly corresponds to TRBD1 (5 bases). The germline V gene encodes CDR1 MNHEY and CDR2 SVGAGI. The CDR3 contains 14 residues. CDR3 nucleotide sequence: TGTGCCGGCAGTTACATCCCCGCAAGGGGTGAGCAGTTCTTC. This sequence encodes CAGSYIPARGEQFF.

The table lists this clonotype with a few counts. This chain uses TRBV12-3 or TRBV12-4 with TRBJ1-4, with 9 nucleotides matching TRBD1. The CDR3 runs to 17 residues. After removal of 3 bases from V and 4 bases from J, the junction contained 9 bases not matched to a gene. The CDR3 loop is CASSFGYRGLDNEKLFF. The CDR3 DNA reads as TGTGCCAGCAGTTTCGGCTACAGGGGGCTTGATAATGAAAAACTGTTTTTT.

The chain combines TRBV15 with TRBJ2-7; D might be TRBD2 (6 bases). This CDR3 is 15 amino acids long. Trimming pared 0 bases from V and 0 bases from J, leaving 9 bases between. Germline CDR1 and CDR2: LNHNV and YYDKDF (reference sequence). The CDR3 DNA sequence: TGTGCCACCAGCAGAGATCCCGGGAGCTCCTACGAGCAGTACTTC. Protein product: CATSRDPGSSYEQYF.

The table lists this clonotype with a few counts. This rearrangement joins TRBV11-1 to TRBJ2-1; the match to TRBD2 covers 8 bases. Per germline, CDR1 SGHAT and CDR2 FQDESV (reference sequence). The CDR3 runs 14 residues. Losses at the gene ends were 6 bases for V and 8 bases for J; bases not matched to a gene: 9. The CDR3 DNA reads as TGTGCCAGCAGTCGGAGACTAGCGTTTGATGAGCAGTTCTTC. It yields the protein CASSRRLAFDEQFF. The full variable domain, rest sourced from reference TRBV11-1 and TRBJ2-1, is EAEVAQSPRYKITEKSQAVAFWCDPISGHATLYWYRQILGQGPELLVQFQDESVVDDSQLPKDRFSAERLKGVDSTLKIQPAELGDSAMYLCASSRRLAFDEQFFGPGTRLTVL.

The chain employs TRBV6-5 and TRBJ1-2; perhaps TRBD1 as D (5 bases). The CDR3 sequence is 13 residues long. V lost 6 bases and J lost 6, with 14 bases in between. Germline values: CDR1 MNHEY, CDR2 SVGAGI. CDR3 protein: CASRPRPRDGYTF. CDR3 sequence (DNA): TGTGCCAGCAGACCCAGACCCAGGGATGGCTACACCTTC.

The CDR3 sequence: CASSEGIREKLFF. For the CDR3, the DNA is TGCGCCAGCAGCGAGGGGATTCGTGAAAAACTGTTTTTT. The chain recombines TRBV5-1 with TRBJ1-4; tentative D call: TRBD1 (5 bases). This CDR3 has 13 amino acids. CDR1 and CDR2 from the germline V gene are SGHRS and YFSETQ. Trimming pared 4 bases from V and 7 bases from J, leaving 11 bases between.

The genes are TRBV6-6 and TRBJ2-5; TRBD2 matches 8 bases. The V segment lost 5 bases and the J segment 2 bases; nucleotides outside the gene matches: 7. The CDR3 length is 15 residues. CDR1 and CDR2 from the germline V gene are MNHNY and SVGAGI (reference sequence). CDR3 DNA sequence: TGTGCCAGCAGTCCGATAGCGGGGTCACAAGAGACCCAGTACTTC. This translates into CASSPIAGSQETQYF.

This chain connects TRBV28 to TRBJ1-2; no reliable D call. V lost 9 bases, J lost 3 bases, and 11 bases lay in between. CDR1 and CDR2 from the germline V gene are MDHEN and SYDVKM. CDR3 size: 12 residues. In nucleotides, the CDR3 is TGTGCCAGTAACCAGGTAGACTATGGCTACACCTTC. Translation gives CASNQVDYGYTF.

This clonotype has more than one count but fewer than ten. This chain uses TRBV20-1 with TRBJ2-5, with D possibly matching TRBD1 (6 bases). V was trimmed by 0 bases and J by 4 bases, leaving 12 bases between them. Germline CDR1 and CDR2: DFQATT and SNEGSKA (reference sequence). This CDR3 is 14 amino acids long. Here the CDR3 reads CSARDPTGLETQYF. The CDR3 nucleotides read TGCAGTGCTAGAGACCCTACAGGGCTAGAGACCCAGTACTTC.

This clonotype was found a few times. This chain connects TRBV20-1 to TRBJ1-2, with D maybe TRBD1 (5 bases). The ends were cut back, 4 bases at V and 8 bases at J, with 23 bases in the middle. In germline, CDR1 is DFQATT, CDR2 SNEGSKA (reference sequence). CDR3 length: 15 amino acids. In nucleotides, the CDR3 is TGCAGTGCTATGGCGGAGGGGCGGGCTTTCAGGGGCTACACCTTC. Translation gives CSAMAEGRAFRGYTF.

This clonotype was detected once. J is TRBJ1-5 and V is TRBV7-8, with a weak D call TRBD1 (6 bases). The CDR3 has 15 residues. Trimming shortened V by 5 bases and J by 5 bases, and 16 bases separated the two germline ends. Germline V gene data show CDR1 as SGHVS and CDR2 as FQNEAQ. The CDR3 DNA reads TGTGCCAGCAGCCCAAAACAGGGTCGGGATCAGCCCCAGCATTTT. Protein sequence: CASSPKQGRDQPQHF. Variable domain in full (rest from reference TRBV7-8 and TRBJ1-5): GAGVSQSPRYKVAKRGQDVALRCDPISGHVSLFWYQQALGQGPEFLTYFQNEAQLDKSGLPSDRFFAERPEGSVSTLKIQRTQQEDSAVYLCASSPKQGRDQPQHFGDGTRLSIL.

This clonotype was counted only a few times. V and J are TRBV5-1 and TRBJ2-1; no clear D gene. This CDR3 is 15 amino acids long. Germline V gives CDR1 SGHRS, CDR2 YFSETQ. V lost 0 bases and J 7 bases, leaving 14 bases between the germline ends. CDR3 region: CASSLASGRWNEQFF. The DNA for the CDR3 is TGCGCCAGCAGCTTGGCCTCGGGCAGATGGAATGAGCAGTTCTTC.

In this sample, this clonotype turned up a few times. This sequence joins TRBV20-1 and TRBJ1-5; D is ambiguous. Germline values: CDR1 DFQATT, CDR2 SNEGSKA (reference sequence). The CDR3 is 14 amino acids. V was clipped by 5 bases and J by 1 base, with 12 bases between them. The DNA for the CDR3 is TGCAGTGCTCCGGACGGAACCAGCAATCAGCCCCAGCATTTT. Translating it yields CSAPDGTSNQPQHF.

The J gene is TRBJ2-3, the V gene TRBV29-1; D possibly uses TRBD1 or TRBD2 (5 bases each). V was trimmed by 8 bases and J by 1 base, leaving 22 bases between them. The CDR3 has 16 amino acids. Per germline, CDR1 SQVTM and CDR2 ANQGSEA. The CDR3 is CSTTVVRGAGTDTQYF. The CDR3, as DNA: TGCAGCACGACCGTGGTGAGGGGCGCCGGCACAGATACGCAGTATTTT.

This clonotype was counted a single time. The genes are TRBV5-1 and TRBJ1-1; D is possibly TRBD1 (5 bases). Germline V CDR1 and CDR2: SGHRS, YFSETQ. Trimming stripped 6 bases from V and 1 base from J, with 13 bases between. CDR3 length: 14 residues. CDR3 residues: CASKLGQGNTEAFF. As DNA, the CDR3 is TGCGCCAGCAAGCTAGGGCAGGGGAACACTGAAGCTTTCTTT.

The rearrangement uses TRBV9 and TRBJ2-7; 8 bases are a match to TRBD1. The junction had 11 bases not matched to a gene; V was cut back by 5 bases and J by 4 bases. The CDR3 extends over 15 amino acids. Germline V gene sequence: CDR1 SGDLS, CDR2 YYNGEE. This CDR3 reads CASSATGTGLYEQYF. The CDR3 bases are TGTGCCAGCAGTGCCACCGGGACAGGATTATACGAGCAGTACTTC.

The table lists this clonotype with a few counts. The CDR3 spells CASSRWGVVNEQFF. For the CDR3, the DNA is TGTGCCAGCAGCCGGTGGGGGGTTGTTAATGAGCAGTTCTTC. V and J are TRBV14 and TRBJ2-1; D perhaps matches TRBD2 (6 bases). V lost 4 bases and J lost 7, with 14 bases in between. The CDR3 is 14 amino acids. Germline lookup yields CDR1 SGHDN and CDR2 FVKESK.

The rearrangement uses TRBV5-1 and TRBJ2-7; no firm D call. Germline V gene sequence: CDR1 SGHRS, CDR2 YFSETQ. Trimming left V 2 bases short and J 0 bases short, with 18 bases between. The CDR3 has 17 residues. The CDR3 nucleotides are TGCGCCAGCAGCTTATTTATAGGTAGCCCGAGCTCCTACGAGCAGTACTTC. It yields the protein CASSLFIGSPSSYEQYF. The full variable domain, with the rest looked up from reference TRBV5-1 and TRBJ2-7, is KAGVTQTPRYLIKTRGQQVTLSCSPISGHRSVSWYQQTPGQGLQFLFEYFSETQRNKGNFPGRFSGRQFSNSRSEMNVSTLELGDSALYLCASSLFIGSPSSYEQYFGPGTRLTVT.

J is TRBJ1-5 and V is TRBV5-6; no clear D gene. The CDR3 is made up of 12 amino acids. V dropped 2 bases and J dropped 3 bases, with 3 bases sitting between them. In germline, CDR1 is SGHDT, CDR2 YYEEEE. The CDR3 DNA reads TGTGCCAGCAGCTTATTCAATCAGCCCCAGCATTTT. Translated, it gives CASSLFNQPQHF.